This T cell receptor (beta chain) was obtained from a study of T cell changes during pregnancy in multiple sclerosis. V was shortened by 4 bases and J by 5 bases, with 9 bases between the two germline ends. This CDR3 comprises 12 residues. Germline CDR1 is GTSNPN and CDR2 is SVGIG (reference sequence). Using immunoSEQ multiplex PCR, the repertoire was profiled, and TCRdb retains in-frame clones only, with some absent. Found here are about 59,000 clones, around 90% of them singletons; the top ten hold over 5%. The TCR was taken from a female donor in good health, enrolled as a control in a pregnancy study. This chain connects TRBV30 to TRBJ2-1, with D possibly being TRBD2 (6 bases). Sequences were derived from peripheral blood, sampled in the third trimester of pregnancy. The CDR3 loop is CAWNRGNNEQFF. CDR3 nucleotides: TGTGCCTGGAATCGGGGGAACAATGAGCAGTTCTTC.